This TCR beta chain was obtained from a study of T cell responses to AZD1222 COVID-19 vaccine. Points on this clone: No antigen is known for it.

The CDR3 contains 16 residues. The germline V gene encodes CDR1 SNHLY and CDR2 FYNNEI. The ends lost 7 bases at V and 1 base at J; junction bases unmatched: 9. Clones were read by immunoSEQ multiplex PCR, and TCRdb kept only the in-frame ones, dropping some. Altogether around 120,000 clones are present, approximately 85% being singletons, with the ten largest covering about 4%. Points from the study as a whole: White British donors predominated, females outnumbered males, and clonal diversity was possibly underestimated. Researchers report vaccine-associated CD4 TCRs spanning spike, with dominance at 160-218 and 743-854. Repertoires were collected only later (after the peak T cell response had occurred). Unmutated regions of variants are reportedly targeted by nearly half of spike-specific TCRs.

The TCR originated in an adult in good health. Sequenced here: peripheral blood, sampled on day 0 of MenACWY control vaccination. This chain links TRBV2 with TRBJ2-3; 9 bases map to TRBD2. The CDR3 spells CASTASGVRGTDTQYF. In DNA form, the CDR3 reads TGTGCCAGCACGGCTAGCGGGGTTCGGGGCACAGATACGCAGTATTTT.